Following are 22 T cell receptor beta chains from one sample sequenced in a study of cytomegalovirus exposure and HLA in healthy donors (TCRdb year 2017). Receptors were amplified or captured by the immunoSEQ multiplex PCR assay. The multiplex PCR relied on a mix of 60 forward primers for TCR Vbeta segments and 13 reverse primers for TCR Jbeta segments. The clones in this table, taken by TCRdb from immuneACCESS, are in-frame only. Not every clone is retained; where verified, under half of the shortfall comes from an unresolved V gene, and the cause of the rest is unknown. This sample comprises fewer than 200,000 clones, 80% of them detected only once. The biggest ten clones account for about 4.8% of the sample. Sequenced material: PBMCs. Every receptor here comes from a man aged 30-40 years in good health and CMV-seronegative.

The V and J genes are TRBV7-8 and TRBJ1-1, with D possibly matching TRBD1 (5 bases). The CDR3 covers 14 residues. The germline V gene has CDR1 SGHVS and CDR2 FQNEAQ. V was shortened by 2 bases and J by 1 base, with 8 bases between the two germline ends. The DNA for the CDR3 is TGTGCCAGCAGCTTATTCGGACAGAACACTGAAGCTTTCTTT. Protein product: CASSLFGQNTEAFF.

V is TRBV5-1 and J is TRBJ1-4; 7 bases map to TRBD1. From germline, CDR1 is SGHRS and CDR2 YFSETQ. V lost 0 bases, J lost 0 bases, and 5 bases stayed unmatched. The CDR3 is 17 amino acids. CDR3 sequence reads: CASSLDGRGATNEKLFF. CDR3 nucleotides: TGCGCCAGCAGCTTGGACGGCAGGGGGGCAACTAATGAAAAACTGTTTTTT.

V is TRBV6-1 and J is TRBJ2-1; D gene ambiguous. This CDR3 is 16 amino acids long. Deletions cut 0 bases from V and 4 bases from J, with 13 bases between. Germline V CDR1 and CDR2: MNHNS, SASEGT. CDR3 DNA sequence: TGTGCCAGCAGTGAAGCCTGGCTCACAGCTTACAATGAGCAGTTCTTC. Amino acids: CASSEAWLTAYNEQFF.

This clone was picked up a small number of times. CDR3 coding DNA: TGCGCCAGCAGCTTGGCGCTAGCGGGAACCAATGAGCAGTTCTTC. Protein sequence: CASSLALAGTNEQFF. The chain joins TRBV5-1 to TRBJ2-1; 9 bases fit TRBD2. J was trimmed by 6 bases and V by 0 bases; bases with no gene match: 4. Germline values: CDR1 SGHRS, CDR2 YFSETQ. This CDR3 contains 15 residues.

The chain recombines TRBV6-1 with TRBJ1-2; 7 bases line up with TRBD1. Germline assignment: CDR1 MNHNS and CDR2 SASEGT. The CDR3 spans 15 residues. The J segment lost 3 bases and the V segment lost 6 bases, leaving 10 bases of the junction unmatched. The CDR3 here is CASSYRDRTYYGYTF. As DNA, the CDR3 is TGTGCCAGCAGCTACAGGGACAGAACGTACTATGGCTACACCTTC.

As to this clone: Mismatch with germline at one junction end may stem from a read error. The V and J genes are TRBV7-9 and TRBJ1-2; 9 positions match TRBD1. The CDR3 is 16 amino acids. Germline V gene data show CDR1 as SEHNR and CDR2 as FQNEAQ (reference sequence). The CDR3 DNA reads TGTTCCAGCAGCCCCCTACTGGACAGGGGAAACTATGGCTACACCTTC. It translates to CSSSPLLDRGNYGYTF.

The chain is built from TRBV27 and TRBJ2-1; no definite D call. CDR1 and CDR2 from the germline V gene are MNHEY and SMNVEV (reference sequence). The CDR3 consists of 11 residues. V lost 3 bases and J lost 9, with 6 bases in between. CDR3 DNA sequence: TGTGCCAGCAGTTTGGGCCTTGAGCAGTTCTTC. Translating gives CASSLGLEQFF.

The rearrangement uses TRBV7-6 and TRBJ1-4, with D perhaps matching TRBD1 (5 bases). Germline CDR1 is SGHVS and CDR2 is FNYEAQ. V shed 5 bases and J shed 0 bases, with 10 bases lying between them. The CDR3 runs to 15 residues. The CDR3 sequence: CASSLSTATNEKLFF. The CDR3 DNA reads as TGTGCCAGCAGCCTCTCGACAGCAACTAATGAAAAACTGTTTTTT.

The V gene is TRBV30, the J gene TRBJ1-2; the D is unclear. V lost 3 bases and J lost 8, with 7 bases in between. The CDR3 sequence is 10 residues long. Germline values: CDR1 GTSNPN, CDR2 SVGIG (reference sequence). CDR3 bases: TGTGCCTGGAGCCTGACAGGCTACACCTTC. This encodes CAWSLTGYTF.

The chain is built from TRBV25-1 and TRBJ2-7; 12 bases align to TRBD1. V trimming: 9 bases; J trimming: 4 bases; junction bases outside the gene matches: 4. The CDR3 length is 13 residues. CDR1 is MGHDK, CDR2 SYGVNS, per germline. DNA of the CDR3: TGTGCCAGTTCGGGACAGGGGGCTTACGAGCAGTACTTC. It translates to CASSGQGAYEQYF.

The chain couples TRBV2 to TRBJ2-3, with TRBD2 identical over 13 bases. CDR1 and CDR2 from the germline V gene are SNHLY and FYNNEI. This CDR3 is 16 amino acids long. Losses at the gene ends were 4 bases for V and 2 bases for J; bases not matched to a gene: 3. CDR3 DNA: TGTGCCAGCAGTGTCGGGACTAGCGGGGACACAGATACGCAGTATTTT. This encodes CASSVGTSGDTDTQYF.

The CDR3 region is CASSLSGGATGANVLTF. The CDR3 region has the DNA TGCGCCAGCAGCCTAAGCGGGGGGGCAACTGGGGCCAACGTCCTGACTTTC. The chain couples TRBV4-3 to TRBJ2-6, with 10 bases aligning to TRBD2. Germline CDR1 reads LGHNA; CDR2 reads YSLEER. Trimming removed 4 bases from V and 2 bases from J; junction bases left unmatched: 5. The CDR3 covers 17 residues.

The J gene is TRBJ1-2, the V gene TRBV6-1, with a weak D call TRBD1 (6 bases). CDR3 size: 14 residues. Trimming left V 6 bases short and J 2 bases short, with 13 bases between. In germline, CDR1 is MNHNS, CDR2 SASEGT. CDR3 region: CASRRDIINYGYTF. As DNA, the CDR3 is TGTGCCAGCAGGAGGGACATCATAAACTATGGCTACACCTTC.

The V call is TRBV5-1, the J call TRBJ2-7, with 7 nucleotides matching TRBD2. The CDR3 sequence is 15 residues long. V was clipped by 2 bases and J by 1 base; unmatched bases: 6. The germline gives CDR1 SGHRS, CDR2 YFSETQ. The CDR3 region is CASSFGGSGSYEQYF. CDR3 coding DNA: TGCGCCAGCAGCTTCGGCGGGAGCGGATCCTACGAGCAGTACTTC.

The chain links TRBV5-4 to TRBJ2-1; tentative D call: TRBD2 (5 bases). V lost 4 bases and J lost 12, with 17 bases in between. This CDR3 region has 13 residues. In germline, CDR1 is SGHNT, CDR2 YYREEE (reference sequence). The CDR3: CASSHGEGLRQFF. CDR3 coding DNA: TGTGCCAGCAGCCATGGCGAGGGATTGCGGCAGTTCTTC.

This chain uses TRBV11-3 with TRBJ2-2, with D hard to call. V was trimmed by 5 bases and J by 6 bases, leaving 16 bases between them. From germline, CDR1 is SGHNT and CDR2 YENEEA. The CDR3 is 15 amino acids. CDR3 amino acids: CASSLRGEVPGELFF. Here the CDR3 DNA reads TGTGCCAGCAGCCTTAGAGGAGAAGTTCCCGGGGAGCTGTTTTTT.

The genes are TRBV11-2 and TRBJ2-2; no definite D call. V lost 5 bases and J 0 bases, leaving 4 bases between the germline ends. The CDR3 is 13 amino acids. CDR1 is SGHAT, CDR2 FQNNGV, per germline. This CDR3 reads CASSLSNTGELFF. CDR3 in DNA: TGTGCCAGCAGCCTTTCGAACACCGGGGAGCTGTTTTTT.

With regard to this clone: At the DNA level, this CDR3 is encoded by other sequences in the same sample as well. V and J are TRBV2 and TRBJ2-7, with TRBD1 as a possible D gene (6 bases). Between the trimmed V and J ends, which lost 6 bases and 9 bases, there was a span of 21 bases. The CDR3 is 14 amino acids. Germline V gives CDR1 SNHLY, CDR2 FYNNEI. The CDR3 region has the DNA TGTGCCAGCAGCGTAAGACAGGCCGAGGGCTCGCAGTACTTC. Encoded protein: CASSVRQAEGSQYF.

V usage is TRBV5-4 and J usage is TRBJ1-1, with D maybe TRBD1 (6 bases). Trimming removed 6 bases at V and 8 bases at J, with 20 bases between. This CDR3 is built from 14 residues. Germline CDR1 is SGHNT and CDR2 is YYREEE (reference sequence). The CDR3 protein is CASMIAAGTPEAFF. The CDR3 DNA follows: TGTGCCAGCATGATCGCAGCAGGGACACCCGAAGCTTTCTTT. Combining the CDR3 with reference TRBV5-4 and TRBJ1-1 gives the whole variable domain ETGVTQSPTHLIKTRGQQVTLRCSSQSGHNTVSWYQQALGQGPQFIFQYYREEENGRGNFPPRFSGLQFPNYSSELNVNALELDDSALYLCASMIAAGTPEAFFGQGTRLTVV.

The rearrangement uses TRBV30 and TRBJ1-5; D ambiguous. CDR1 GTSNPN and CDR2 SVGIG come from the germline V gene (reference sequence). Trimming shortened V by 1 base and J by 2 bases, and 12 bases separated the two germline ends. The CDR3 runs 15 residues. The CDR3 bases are TGTGCCTGGAGTGACAATCGGGGTGGCAATCAGCCCCAGCATTTT. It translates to CAWSDNRGGNQPQHF.

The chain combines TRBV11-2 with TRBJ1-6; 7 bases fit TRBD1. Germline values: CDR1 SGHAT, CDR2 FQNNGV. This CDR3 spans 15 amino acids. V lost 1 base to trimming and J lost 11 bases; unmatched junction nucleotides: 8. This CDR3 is CASSLGGRRGTPLHF. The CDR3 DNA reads TGTGCCAGCAGCTTAGGAGGGCGCAGGGGGACACCCCTCCACTTT.

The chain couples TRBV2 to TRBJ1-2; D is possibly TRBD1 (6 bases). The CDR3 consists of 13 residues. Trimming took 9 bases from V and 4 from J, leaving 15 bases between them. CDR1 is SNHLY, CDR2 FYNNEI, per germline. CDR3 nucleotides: TGTGCCAGGCGGAACAGGGAAATCTATGGCTACACCTTC. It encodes CARRNREIYGYTF.